What follows are 5 T cell receptor beta chains derived from one specimen sequenced in a study of metastatic and nonmetastatic thyroid tumors. No patient received treatment before thyroid surgery. TCRdb reprocessed the PCR reads using MiXCR. Of 40,000 to 45,000 clones listed, about 16% are singletons. The sample comprised blood. Every receptor here comes from a female donor with papillary thyroid cancer or a benign thyroid nodule (not recorded which). Some clones in this sample may be carry-over from other donors' samples.

This clone was counted at least ten times. The rearrangement links TRBV24-1 to TRBJ2-7, with a weak D call TRBD1 (6 bases). Trimming stripped 6 bases from V and 5 bases from J, with 22 bases between. The CDR3 is 16 amino acids. Germline CDR1 is KGHDR and CDR2 is SFDVKD. CDR3 sequence: CATSNYRVNWVNEQYF. The CDR3 DNA reads TGTGCCACCAGTAATTACAGGGTAAATTGGGTCAACGAGCAGTACTTC.

At least ten counts were recorded for this clone. The CDR3 bases are TGTGCCAGTAGTATCGGGGGGGCTGGGGCAGATACGCAGTATTTT. It specifies CASSIGGAGADTQYF. J is TRBJ2-3 and V is TRBV19; 8 positions agree with TRBD2. This CDR3 contains 15 residues. Trimming cost V 3 bases and J 4 bases; bases outside gene matches: 6. Germline V gene data show CDR1 as LNHDA and CDR2 as SQIVND (reference sequence).

CDR3 coding DNA: TGTGCCAGCAGTTTCCCCACCGGGGAGCTGTTTTTT. It encodes CASSFPTGELFF. The chain carries TRBV27 and TRBJ2-2; D gene unclear. Deletions cut 3 bases from V and 4 bases from J, with 3 bases between. From germline, CDR1 is MNHEY and CDR2 SMNVEV (reference sequence). This CDR3 has 12 residues.

The table lists this clone with many counts. The V call is TRBV9, the J call TRBJ2-3; 9 positions agree with TRBD2. CDR3 length: 15 residues. The ends lost 3 bases at V and 2 bases at J; junction bases unmatched: 4. Germline V gene lookup returns CDR1 SGDLS and CDR2 YYNGEE. CDR3 sequence reads: CASSARGGYTDTQYF. DNA of the CDR3: TGTGCCAGCAGCGCGCGGGGGGGCTACACAGATACGCAGTATTTT.

This clone was seen at least ten times. V and J are TRBV6-1 and TRBJ1-1; 8 nucleotides match TRBD1. Germline CDR1 and CDR2: MNHNS and SASEGT. Unmatched junction bases numbered 10, after V lost 6 bases and J lost 1 base. CDR3 length equals 16 residues. CDR3 sequence (DNA): TGTGCCAGCAGCTTCTTGCAGGGGACAGGGAACACTGAAGCTTTCTTT. Amino acids: CASSFLQGTGNTEAFF.